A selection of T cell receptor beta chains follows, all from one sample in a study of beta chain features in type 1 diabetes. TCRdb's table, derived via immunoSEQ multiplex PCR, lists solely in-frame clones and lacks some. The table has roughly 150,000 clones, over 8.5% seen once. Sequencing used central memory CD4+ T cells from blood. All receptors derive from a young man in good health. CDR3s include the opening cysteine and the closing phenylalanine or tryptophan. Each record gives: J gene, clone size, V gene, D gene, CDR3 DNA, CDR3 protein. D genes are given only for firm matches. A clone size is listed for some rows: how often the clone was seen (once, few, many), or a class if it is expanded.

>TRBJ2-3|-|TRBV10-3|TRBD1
TGTGCCATCAGTGAGAATCGTCAGGGGGAAGATACGCAGTATTTT
CAISENRQGEDTQYF
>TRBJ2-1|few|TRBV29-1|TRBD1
TGCAGCGTTGTTAGTGGAAAGACCGGGACAGTGCAAAATGAGCAGTTCTTC
CSVVSGKTGTVQNEQFF
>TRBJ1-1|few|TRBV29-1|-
TGCAGCAATTCCCAGGGGATCACTGAAGCTTTCTTT
CSNSQGITEAFF
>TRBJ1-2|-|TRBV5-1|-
TGCGCCAGCAGCTTGGATCAGGGAAACTATGGCTACACCTTC
CASSLDQGNYGYTF
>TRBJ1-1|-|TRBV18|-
TGTGCCAGCTCACCAAGGGCCAGGGGAGGGACTGAAGCTTTCTTT
CASSPRARGGTEAFF
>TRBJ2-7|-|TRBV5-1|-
TGCGCCAGCAGCTTGGTTGGAAGGGTCAACCCCTACGAGCAGTACTTC
CASSLVGRVNPYEQYF
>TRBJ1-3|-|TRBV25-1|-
TGTGCCAGCAGCCTTGTTGATGGAAACACCATATATTTT
CASSLVDGNTIYF
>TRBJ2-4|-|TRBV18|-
TGTGCCAGCTCACCGACAGCATTCGGGGCCGCCATTCAGTACTTC
CASSPTAFGAAIQYF
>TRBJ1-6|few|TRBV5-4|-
TGTGCCAGCAGCTTGCAGGGGACTAATTCACCCCTCCACTTT
CASSLQGTNSPLHF
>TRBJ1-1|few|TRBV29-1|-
TGCAGCGTTCGACGCGAACCGAACACTGAAGCTTTCTTT
CSVRREPNTEAFF
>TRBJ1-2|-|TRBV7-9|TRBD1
TGTGCCAGCAGCCGACAGGGAATAATAGGCTACACCTTC
CASSRQGIIGYTF
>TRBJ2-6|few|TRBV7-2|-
TGTGCCAGCAGCTACGGACCCTCTGGGGCCAACGTCCTGACTTTC
CASSYGPSGANVLTF
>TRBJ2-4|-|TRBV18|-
TGTGCCAGCTCAAAAGGACAGACAGCCAAAAACATTCAGTACTTC
CASSKGQTAKNIQYF
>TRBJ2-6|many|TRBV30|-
TGTGCCTGGAGTTACGAGGGATCTGGGGCCAACGTCCTGACTTTC
CAWSYEGSGANVLTF
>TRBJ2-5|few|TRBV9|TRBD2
TGTGCCAGCAGCCTAGCGGAAGAGACCCAGTACTTC
CASSLAEETQYF
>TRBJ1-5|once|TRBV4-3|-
TGCGCCAGCAGCCAAGATCCGACAGGAAATCAGCCCCAGCATTTT
CASSQDPTGNQPQHF
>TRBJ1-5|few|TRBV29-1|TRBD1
TGCAGCGTTGGTCAGGGGGCCGGCAATCAGCCCCAGCATTTT
CSVGQGAGNQPQHF
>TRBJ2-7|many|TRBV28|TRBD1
TGTGCCAGCTGCTTTCGACAGGGGTCCTACGAGCAGTACTTC
CASCFRQGSYEQYF
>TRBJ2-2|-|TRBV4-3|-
TGCGCCAGCAGCCAAGGGACAGCGAACACCGGGGAGCTGTTTTTT
CASSQGTANTGELFF
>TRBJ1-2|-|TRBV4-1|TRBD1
TGCGCCAGCAGCCGGGGTACGGGACAGAGTTATGGCTACACCTTC
CASSRGTGQSYGYTF
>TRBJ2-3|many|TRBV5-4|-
TGTGCCAGCAGCAACCCAACAGATACGCAGTATTTT
CASSNPTDTQYF
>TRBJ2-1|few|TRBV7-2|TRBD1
TGTGCCAGCAGCGCCCTGATCAGGGGGCACAATGAGCAGTTCTTC
CASSALIRGHNEQFF
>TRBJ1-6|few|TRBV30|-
TGTGCCTGGCAAACTCTGGGAATGGTAGGATCACCCCTCCACTTT
CAWQTLGMVGSPLHF
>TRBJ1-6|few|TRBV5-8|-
TGTGCCAGCAGCTTTGAGGGGGGGCGTTCACCCCTCCACTTT
CASSFEGGRSPLHF